This T cell receptor (beta chain) derives from a study of blood T cell repertoires in COVID-19. As for the study in general: Donors in the United States, Italy and Spain gave samples during acute or convalescent COVID-19. T cells, B-cell-depleted T cells, or PBMCs supplied cDNA or gDNA.

In the study's own analysis: Reference gene primer amplification gave nucleated cell count estimates. Measured with immunoSEQ multiplex PCR; TCRdb has only the in-frame clones, and not every one. That table supplies the V and J calls and clone size; D and trimming were determined from the DNA. The sample lists nearly 300,000 clones, approximately 89% seen once, with 5.5% to 8% in the top ten. Germline CDR1 KGHSH, CDR2 LQKENI. J was trimmed by 3 bases and V by 5 bases; bases with no gene match: 3. This CDR3 is built from 13 residues. The sample comprised peripheral blood. The sequence derives from a woman younger than 45 who had recovered from COVID-19. The chain joins TRBV18 to TRBJ2-5; 7 bases are a match to TRBD2. CDR3 coding DNA: TGTGCCAGCTCAACAACTAGCGAAGAGACCCAGTACTTC. This translates into CASSTTSEETQYF.